This T cell receptor (beta chain) derives from a study of breast tumors, draining lymph nodes, adjacent tissues. V lost 0 bases, J lost 5 bases, and 3 bases stayed unmatched. Germline-derived CDR1 and CDR2 are DFQATT and SNEGSKA (reference sequence). The CDR3 extends over 14 amino acids. With regard to this clonotype: As yet, its antigen is unknown.

One entry per CDR3 protein results from TCRdb running MiXCR on the multiplex PCR reads. The table shows 200,000 or so distinct CDR3 sequences, with over 25% occurring only once. Findings and caveats of the study: Findings are consistent with lymph node origin and intratumoral expansion of most tumor T cells. Tumor repertoires ranked between lymph nodes and nontumor tissue in diversity, with V and J gene preferences. The lymph node origin of tumor T cells was framed as consistent with a hypothesis, not demonstrated.

Breast cancer patients provided tissue from their axillary draining lymph nodes. The J gene is TRBJ2-1, the V gene TRBV20-1, with 8 positions matching TRBD1. This receptor was obtained from a female donor with breast cancer. Some clones in this sample may be carry-over from other donors' samples. The sequenced sample consisted of axillary lymph node tissue. The CDR3 spells CSARDGTGNNEQFF. DNA of the CDR3: TGCAGTGCTAGAGATGGGACAGGTAACAATGAGCAGTTCTTC.